These 17 T cell receptor beta chains originate from one sample sequenced in a study of blood T cell repertoires in COVID-19. Profiling relied on immunoSEQ multiplex PCR, and the TCRdb table lists in-frame clones only, not all of them. The sample has about 180,000 clones, approximately 86% seen once. Sequenced sample: peripheral blood. Receptors originate from a man older than 75 with COVID-19, enrolled during active disease.

The chain couples TRBV4-1 to TRBJ2-3; 9 nucleotides agree with TRBD2. The junction had 6 bases not matched to a gene; V was cut back by 0 bases and J by 5 bases. Germline V gene lookup returns CDR1 MGHRA and CDR2 YSYEKL. The CDR3 is made up of 16 amino acids. The CDR3 region is CASSQERGSGGDTQYF. The CDR3 DNA reads TGCGCCAGCAGCCAAGAAAGGGGTAGCGGGGGAGATACGCAGTATTTT.

The V gene is TRBV18, the J gene TRBJ2-7, with TRBD1 as a possible D gene (5 bases). Germline CDR1 is KGHSH and CDR2 is LQKENI. V gave up 3 bases and J gave up 5 bases, with 11 bases separating them. There are 13 residues in the CDR3. The CDR3 is CASSPERGNEQYF. The DNA for the CDR3 is TGTGCCAGCTCACCCGAAAGGGGCAACGAGCAGTACTTC.

The chain's CDR3 is CATRQGGLYNSPLHF. The CDR3 nucleotides are TGTGCCACCCGACAGGGGGGGTTGTATAATTCACCCCTCCACTTT. The chain links TRBV27 to TRBJ1-6, with 9 bases fitting TRBD1. The CDR3 loop spans 15 amino acids. Trimming took 10 bases from V and 4 from J; bases not matched to a gene: 8. Germline assignment: CDR1 MNHEY and CDR2 SMNVEV (reference sequence).

V usage is TRBV11-3 and J usage is TRBJ2-7; 9 nucleotides match TRBD1. V shed 1 base and J 4 bases; nucleotides not matched to a gene: 5. The germline V gene has CDR1 SGHNT and CDR2 YENEEA. This CDR3 region has 15 residues. The CDR3 sequence is CASSLGRDRAYEQYF. CDR3 coding DNA: TGTGCCAGCAGCTTAGGCCGGGACAGGGCGTACGAGCAGTACTTC.

J is TRBJ2-1 and V is TRBV14, with a weak D call TRBD1 (5 bases). Deletions cut 2 bases from V and 4 bases from J, with 12 bases between. Germline CDR1 is SGHDN and CDR2 is FVKESK. The CDR3 spans 15 residues. CDR3 nucleotides: TGTGCCAGCAGCCAAAATCAAGGGGTTTACAATGAGCAGTTCTTC. Its protein is CASSQNQGVYNEQFF.

This sequence joins TRBV18 and TRBJ2-2, with 7 nucleotides matching TRBD1. Germline values: CDR1 KGHSH, CDR2 LQKENI. The CDR3 has 16 residues. V was clipped by 0 bases and J by 3 bases; unmatched bases: 4. CDR3 sequence reads: CASSPPRQGYTGELFF. The DNA of the CDR3 is TGTGCCAGCTCACCACCGCGACAGGGTTACACCGGGGAGCTGTTTTTT.

This chain connects TRBV19 to TRBJ1-5; D is possibly TRBD1 (5 bases). Germline values: CDR1 LNHDA, CDR2 SQIVND (reference sequence). The CDR3 length is 15 residues. Trimming took 5 bases from V and 3 from J, leaving 14 bases between them. Written as DNA, the CDR3 is TGTGCCAGTAGTCCAACAAGGGGATTCAATCAGCCCCAGCATTTT. Translation gives CASSPTRGFNQPQHF.

This clone is judged medium-sized. V and J are TRBV28 and TRBJ1-2; 10 positions agree with TRBD1. The CDR3 length is 14 residues. Trimming removed 5 bases from V and 8 bases from J; junction bases left unmatched: 8. Germline V lookup: CDR1 MDHEN, CDR2 SYDVKM. CDR3 sequence (DNA): TGTGCCAGCAGTCTGACGACAGGGGGCGGCGGCTACACCTTC. Its protein product is CASSLTTGGGGYTF.

V gene TRBV6-2 or TRBV6-3 combines with J gene TRBJ1-5; D not resolved. This CDR3 has 15 amino acids. The germline V gene encodes CDR1 MNHEY and CDR2 SVGEGT. Trimming stripped 2 bases from V and 2 bases from J, with 10 bases between. DNA for the CDR3: TGTGCCAGCAGTTACGAGGGCCCCCGCAATCAGCCCCAGCATTTT. Its protein product is CASSYEGPRNQPQHF.

This clone was observed a handful of times. This chain uses TRBV7-9 with TRBJ1-6, with 7 bases fitting TRBD1. The germline gives CDR1 SEHNR, CDR2 FQNEAQ (reference sequence). CDR3 length: 16 amino acids. J gave up 4 bases and V 4 bases, and 7 bases lay outside the gene matches. CDR3 sequence: CASSSPQGLYNSPLHF. The CDR3 region has the DNA TGTGCCAGCAGCTCACCACAGGGGCTTTATAATTCACCCCTCCACTTT.

The genes are TRBV18 and TRBJ1-1; D is perhaps TRBD1 (5 bases). The CDR3 has 15 amino acids. Trimming pared 3 bases from V and 4 bases from J, leaving 15 bases between. Looked up from germline, CDR1 is KGHSH and CDR2 is LQKENI. The CDR3 nucleotides read TGTGCCAGCTCACCTCCATCGACCGGGGGCACTGAAGCTTTCTTT. Its protein product is CASSPPSTGGTEAFF.

This chain links TRBV6-1 with TRBJ1-5; D is undetermined. Trimming took 2 bases from V and 7 from J, leaving 15 bases between them. Germline CDR1 and CDR2: MNHNS and SASEGT. The CDR3 consists of 15 residues. The CDR3 loop reads CASSEFLGTEQPQHF. CDR3 DNA sequence: TGTGCCAGCAGTGAATTTCTGGGCACGGAACAGCCCCAGCATTTT.

The chain has TRBV5-5 and TRBJ2-5; TRBD2 is a possible D gene (6 bases). The length of the CDR3 is 16 residues. The germline V gene encodes CDR1 SGHKS and CDR2 YYEKEE (reference sequence). V lost 0 bases and J 1 base, leaving 13 bases between the germline ends. CDR3 DNA: TGTGCCAGCAGCTTGGGGCTAGCGCTTACCCAAGAGACCCAGTACTTC. Protein sequence: CASSLGLALTQETQYF.

The chain employs TRBV30 and TRBJ1-1, with 10 bases lining up with TRBD1. The ends lost 4 bases at V and 4 bases at J; junction bases unmatched: 6. CDR1 GTSNPN and CDR2 SVGIG come from the germline V gene (reference sequence). This CDR3 is built from 14 residues. For the CDR3, the DNA is TGTGCCTGGAAGGGACAGGGGTCTCGCACTGAAGCTTTCTTT. The encoded protein is CAWKGQGSRTEAFF.

V gene TRBV12-3 or TRBV12-4 combines with J gene TRBJ2-3; D ambiguous. The V gene lost 3 bases and the J gene lost 6 bases, with 10 bases spanning the gap. The CDR3 extends over 13 amino acids. CDR3 amino acids: CASSLGPPDTQYF. The CDR3 nucleotides read TGTGCCAGCAGTTTGGGCCCTCCTGATACGCAGTATTTT.

The J gene is TRBJ1-6, the V gene TRBV5-5; 10 positions agree with TRBD1. From germline, CDR1 is SGHKS and CDR2 YYEKEE (reference sequence). This CDR3 has 16 residues. With 4 bases clipped from V and 9 bases from J, the junction kept 10 bases outside the gene matches. DNA for the CDR3: TGTGCCAGCAGCATAGCCGGGACAGGGGTCTCTTCACCCCTCCACTTT. Translating it yields CASSIAGTGVSSPLHF.

The chain is built from TRBV14 and TRBJ1-1, with D hard to call. Looked up from germline, CDR1 is SGHDN and CDR2 is FVKESK. Trimming removed 4 bases from V and 7 bases from J, with 16 bases in between. CDR3 length: 14 amino acids. The DNA for the CDR3 is TGTGCCAGCAGCCCAAGAAACCGACACGTTGAAGCTTTCTTT. It codes for CASSPRNRHVEAFF.